This entry lists 25 T cell receptor beta chains sequenced from one sample in a study of T cell changes during pregnancy in multiple sclerosis. Profiling relied on immunoSEQ multiplex PCR, and the TCRdb table lists in-frame clones only, not all of them. This repertoire shows about 53,000 clones, 90% found once; its top ten account for under 6.5%. Sequencing was performed on peripheral blood, taken after pregnancy. These receptors originate from a female donor in good health, enrolled as a control in a pregnancy study.

V usage is TRBV27 and J usage is TRBJ2-1; possibly TRBD1 for D (7 bases). V was trimmed by 1 base and J by 6 bases, leaving 13 bases between them. The germline V gene encodes CDR1 MNHEY and CDR2 SMNVEV (reference sequence). The CDR3 has 15 residues. For the CDR3, the DNA is TGTGCCAGCAGTTTATACACAGGGGAGGTCAATGAGCAGTTCTTC. As protein: CASSLYTGEVNEQFF.

The chain carries TRBV18 and TRBJ2-7; D is ambiguous. The CDR3 covers 13 residues. V was shortened by 5 bases and J by 2 bases, with 10 bases between the two germline ends. In germline, CDR1 is KGHSH, CDR2 LQKENI. The CDR3 DNA is TGTGCCAGCTCATCTTCAGGCGCCTACGAGCAGTACTTC. Translation gives CASSSSGAYEQYF.

The chain employs TRBV30 and TRBJ1-1, with D tentatively TRBD1 (5 bases). The germline V gene has CDR1 GTSNPN and CDR2 SVGIG (reference sequence). V was cut by 5 bases and J by 6 bases, with 16 bases left in between. The CDR3 is made up of 13 amino acids. The CDR3 nucleotides are TGTGCCTGGTTACAGGATAATATCCCTGAAGCTTTCTTT. This sequence encodes CAWLQDNIPEAFF.

The V gene is TRBV7-2, the J gene TRBJ1-1, with a weak D call TRBD1 (5 bases). Looked up from germline, CDR1 is SGHTA and CDR2 is FQGNSA. This CDR3 spans 13 amino acids. With 4 bases removed from V and 4 bases from J, the gap between germline ends came to 10 bases. The CDR3 loop is CASSSGKATEAFF. The CDR3 DNA sequence: TGTGCCAGCAGCTCAGGGAAGGCCACTGAAGCTTTCTTT.

The genes are TRBV7-9 and TRBJ2-1; D is unclear. The germline V gene has CDR1 SEHNR and CDR2 FQNEAQ (reference sequence). Between the trimmed V and J ends, which lost 6 bases and 8 bases, there was a span of 8 bases. This CDR3 spans 11 amino acids. The CDR3: CASRARYEQFF. CDR3 sequence (DNA): TGTGCCAGCAGGGCTAGGTATGAGCAGTTCTTC.

CDR3 protein: CASSPYAAAGTTEAFF. The CDR3, as DNA: TGTGCCAGCTCACCATATGCGGCTGCGGGAACCACTGAAGCTTTCTTT. This rearrangement joins TRBV18 to TRBJ1-1; D is unresolved. Trimming pared 2 bases from V and 4 bases from J, leaving 17 bases between. The CDR3 runs to 16 residues. CDR1 is KGHSH, CDR2 LQKENI, per germline.

This clone was recorded once. The gene calls are TRBV19 and TRBJ1-3, with TRBD1 identical over 7 bases. The CDR3 runs to 18 residues. J was trimmed by 3 bases and V by 5 bases; bases with no gene match: 16. The germline gives CDR1 LNHDA, CDR2 SQIVND (reference sequence). The CDR3 DNA sequence: TGTGCCAGTAGTTCACCGGGACAGCGGTTAATTGTTGGAAACACCATATATTTT. This codes for CASSSPGQRLIVGNTIYF.

The chain combines TRBV19 with TRBJ2-4; 7 positions agree with TRBD2. V was pared by 3 bases and J by 8 bases, with 7 bases of the junction left unmatched. Germline lookup yields CDR1 LNHDA and CDR2 SQIVND (reference sequence). This CDR3 has 14 amino acids. The CDR3: CASSITRGGDIQYF. In DNA, the CDR3 is TGTGCCAGTAGTATCACAAGGGGAGGGGACATTCAGTACTTC.

V gene TRBV6-4 combines with J gene TRBJ2-1; 9 bases fit TRBD2. There are 16 residues in the CDR3. Germline trimming cut 0 bases from V and 2 bases from J; bases unmatched to any gene: 2. The germline gives CDR1 MRHNA, CDR2 SNTAGT. CDR3 region: CASSDSGGGAYNEQFF. CDR3 nucleotides: TGTGCCAGCAGTGACTCTGGCGGGGGGGCCTACAATGAGCAGTTCTTC.

V is TRBV7-3 and J is TRBJ2-1; 7 nucleotides match TRBD2. CDR3 length equals 13 residues. Losses at the gene ends were 2 bases for V and 9 bases for J; bases not matched to a gene: 4. CDR1 and CDR2 from the germline V gene are SGHTA and FQGTGA. This CDR3 reads CASSLWGGIEQFF. The CDR3, as DNA: TGTGCCAGCAGCTTATGGGGGGGTATTGAGCAGTTCTTC.

The CDR3 sequence: CASSIDLGQGASYGYTF. CDR3 sequence (DNA): TGTGCCAGTAGTATAGATCTAGGACAGGGGGCCTCCTATGGCTACACCTTC. The chain employs TRBV19 and TRBJ1-2, with TRBD1 matching over 11 bases. Germline CDR1 and CDR2: LNHDA and SQIVND (reference sequence). V lost 0 bases, J lost 4 bases, and 7 bases stayed unmatched. This CDR3 is built from 17 residues.

This clone was seen once. The V gene is TRBV7-3, the J gene TRBJ2-2; 7 positions match TRBD2. CDR1 is SGHTA and CDR2 is FQGTGA in the germline V gene. V lost 2 bases and J lost 9; bases outside the gene matches: 6. The length of the CDR3 is 14 residues. The CDR3: CASSLGPGGRELFF. CDR3 coding DNA: TGTGCCAGCAGCTTAGGACCGGGGGGAAGGGAGCTGTTTTTT.

V usage is TRBV5-1 and J usage is TRBJ1-2; D is uncertain. The CDR3 has 15 residues. Germline CDR1 and CDR2: SGHRS and YFSETQ. Trimming pared 0 bases from V and 6 bases from J, leaving 15 bases between. The CDR3 loop is CASSLASRVSDGYTF. The CDR3 coding sequence is TGCGCCAGCAGCTTGGCCTCGAGGGTATCAGATGGCTACACCTTC.

V usage is TRBV5-6 and J usage is TRBJ2-7, with D possibly TRBD2 on 7 matching bases. Trimming took off 2 bases at V and 3 bases at J, with 12 bases between the two ends. The CDR3 covers 14 residues. CDR1 and CDR2 (germline): SGHDT, YYEEEE. CDR3 in amino acids: CASSFGGGGYEQYF. CDR3 coding DNA: TGTGCCAGCAGCTTTGGCGGGGGCGGCTACGAGCAGTACTTC.

V gene TRBV11-2 combines with J gene TRBJ2-5; TRBD1 aligns across 10 bases. The CDR3 runs to 14 residues. V shed 1 base, J shed 6 bases, and the junction held 2 bases outside the gene matches. Germline values: CDR1 SGHAT, CDR2 FQNNGV. CDR3 in DNA: TGTGCCAGCAGCTTAGGGACAGGGGGGAAGACCCAGTACTTC. It encodes CASSLGTGGKTQYF. The variable domain in full, with the rest retrieved from reference TRBV11-2 and TRBJ2-5, is EAGVAQSPRYKIIEKRQSVAFWCNPISGHATLYWYQQILGQGPKLLIQFQNNGVVDDSQLPKDRFSAERLKGVDSTLKIQPAKLEDSAVYLCASSLGTGGKTQYFGPGTRLLVL.

The chain has TRBV7-9 and TRBJ2-1; perhaps TRBD2 as D (6 bases). V lost 5 bases to trimming and J lost 0 bases, with 17 bases between them. CDR1 and CDR2 from the germline V gene are SEHNR and FQNEAQ (reference sequence). The CDR3 spans 17 residues. CDR3 sequence reads: CASSPRGLGGSYNEQFF. CDR3 coding DNA: TGTGCCAGCAGCCCTCGAGGCCTGGGGGGCTCCTACAATGAGCAGTTCTTC.

J is TRBJ2-1 and V is TRBV5-1; 10 bases agree with TRBD2. The CDR3 totals 14 residues. V lost 5 bases to trimming and J lost 9 bases; unmatched junction nucleotides: 8. Looked up from germline, CDR1 is SGHRS and CDR2 is YFSETQ. The CDR3 region has the DNA TGCGCCAGCAGTTCTAGCGGGGGTCGGGGTGAGCAGTTCTTC. This translates into CASSSSGGRGEQFF.

CDR3 bases: TGTGCCAGCAGCGCCGCACAGGGGAGCTCCTATAATTCACCCCTCCACTTT. Protein: CASSAAQGSSYNSPLHF. The V call is TRBV9, the J call TRBJ1-6, with 7 nucleotides matching TRBD1. The CDR3 is 17 residues long. The V segment lost 3 bases and the J segment 0 bases; nucleotides outside the gene matches: 6. Germline values: CDR1 SGDLS, CDR2 YYNGEE.

The chain couples TRBV18 to TRBJ1-1; D call uncertain. The V gene's germline CDR1 is KGHSH and CDR2 LQKENI. V lost 0 bases and J 2 bases, leaving 7 bases between the germline ends. The length of the CDR3 is 14 residues. The CDR3 DNA reads as TGTGCCAGCTCACCACCGTCCGTTAACACTGAAGCTTTCTTT. This encodes CASSPPSVNTEAFF.

This clone was found once. The chain joins TRBV18 to TRBJ2-7; no firm D call. The CDR3 runs to 14 residues. V was shortened by 3 bases and J by 0 bases, with 9 bases between the two germline ends. Looked up from germline, CDR1 is KGHSH and CDR2 is LQKENI. The DNA for the CDR3 is TGTGCCAGCTCACCCCCCAGGCTCTCCTACGAGCAGTACTTC. This codes for CASSPPRLSYEQYF.

CDR3 bases: TGCGCCAGCAGCCAAGACGGAGCGGGGGGATTACAAGAGACCCAGTACTTC. As protein: CASSQDGAGGLQETQYF. The chain combines TRBV4-1 with TRBJ2-5, with 9 bases matching TRBD2. V trimming: 0 bases; J trimming: 2 bases; junction bases outside the gene matches: 7. The germline V gene has CDR1 MGHRA and CDR2 YSYEKL. The CDR3 contains 17 residues.

CDR3 in DNA: TGTGCCAGCAGCTCCCCTTGGGAGGACCCGCACGGGGAGCTGTTTTTT. The encoded protein is CASSSPWEDPHGELFF. V and J are TRBV11-3 and TRBJ2-2; the D gene is possibly TRBD2 (6 bases). Germline CDR1 SGHNT, CDR2 YENEEA. With 4 bases removed from V and 7 bases from J, the gap between germline ends came to 19 bases. This CDR3 is built from 16 residues.

The chain employs TRBV28 and TRBJ2-5; 7 nucleotides align to TRBD1. Looked up from germline, CDR1 is MDHEN and CDR2 is SYDVKM. V was clipped by 9 bases and J by 2 bases; unmatched bases: 3. This CDR3 contains 12 residues. CDR3 nucleotide sequence: TGTGCCAGTACAGGGGTGCAAGAGACCCAGTACTTC. It specifies CASTGVQETQYF.

The genes are TRBV28 and TRBJ1-1; a possible D gene is TRBD1 (6 bases). Trimming cost V 2 bases and J 0 bases, with 10 bases left between them. CDR1 and CDR2 from the germline V gene are MDHEN and SYDVKM. CDR3 length equals 15 residues. DNA for the CDR3: TGTGCCAGCAGTTTACTGGGACAAGTGAACACTGAAGCTTTCTTT. Residues: CASSLLGQVNTEAFF.

The DNA of the CDR3 is TGTGCCAGCAGTGGGGGGACTACCACAGATACGCAGTATTTT. Residues: CASSGGTTTDTQYF. The V call is TRBV6-4, the J call TRBJ2-3; 7 bases match TRBD2. The V gene end was trimmed by 4 bases and the J gene end by 2 bases; junction bases not matched to a gene: 3. Germline V gene lookup returns CDR1 MRHNA and CDR2 SNTAGT. The CDR3 is made up of 14 amino acids.